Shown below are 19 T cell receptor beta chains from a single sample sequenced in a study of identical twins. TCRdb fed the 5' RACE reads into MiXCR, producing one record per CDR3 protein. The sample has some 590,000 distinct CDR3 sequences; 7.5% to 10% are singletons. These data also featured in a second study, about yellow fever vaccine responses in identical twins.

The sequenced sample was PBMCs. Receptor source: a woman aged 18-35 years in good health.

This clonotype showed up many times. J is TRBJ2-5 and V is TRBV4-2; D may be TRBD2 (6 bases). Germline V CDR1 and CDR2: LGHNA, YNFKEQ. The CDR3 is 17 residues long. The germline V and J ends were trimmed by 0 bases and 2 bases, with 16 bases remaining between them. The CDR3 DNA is TGTGCCAGCAGCCAAGATCTTCGGGGGTGGTTACAAGAGACCCAGTACTTC. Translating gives CASSQDLRGWLQETQYF.

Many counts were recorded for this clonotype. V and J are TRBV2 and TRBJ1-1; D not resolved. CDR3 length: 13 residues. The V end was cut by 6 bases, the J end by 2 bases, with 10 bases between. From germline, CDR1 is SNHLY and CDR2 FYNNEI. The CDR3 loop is CASSPDTNTEAFF. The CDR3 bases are TGTGCCAGCAGCCCCGACACAAACACTGAAGCTTTCTTT.

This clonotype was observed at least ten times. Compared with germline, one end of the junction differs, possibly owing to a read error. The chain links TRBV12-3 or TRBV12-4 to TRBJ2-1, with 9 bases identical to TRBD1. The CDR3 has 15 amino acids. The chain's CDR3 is CASSPGQGSYNEQFF. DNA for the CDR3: TGCGCCAGCAGCCCGGGACAGGGCTCCTACAATGAGCAGTTCTTC.

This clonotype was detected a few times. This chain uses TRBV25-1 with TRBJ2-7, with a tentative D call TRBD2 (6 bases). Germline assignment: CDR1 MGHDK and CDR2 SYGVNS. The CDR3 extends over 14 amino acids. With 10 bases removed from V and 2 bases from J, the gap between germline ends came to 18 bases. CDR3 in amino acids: CATTGTGPPYEQYF. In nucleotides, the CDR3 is TGTGCCACGACCGGGACTGGGCCACCCTACGAGCAGTACTTC.

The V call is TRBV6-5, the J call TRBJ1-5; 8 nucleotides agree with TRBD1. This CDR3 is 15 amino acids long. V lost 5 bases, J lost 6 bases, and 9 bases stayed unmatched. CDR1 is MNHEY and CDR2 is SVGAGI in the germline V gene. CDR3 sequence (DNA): TGTGCCAGCAGTAACGACAGGGGCGTAGGTCAGCCCCAGCATTTT. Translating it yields CASSNDRGVGQPQHF.

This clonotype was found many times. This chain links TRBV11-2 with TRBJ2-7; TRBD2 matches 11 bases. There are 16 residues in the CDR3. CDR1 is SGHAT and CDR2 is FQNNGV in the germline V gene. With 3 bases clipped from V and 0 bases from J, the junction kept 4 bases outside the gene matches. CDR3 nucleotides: TGTGCCAGCAGCTTTAGACTAGCGGGGACCTCCTACGAGCAGTACTTC. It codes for CASSFRLAGTSYEQYF.

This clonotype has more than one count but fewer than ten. In nucleotides, the CDR3 is TGCAGCGTTGGGCCGCTCACCGGGGAGCTGTTTTTT. Translating it yields CSVGPLTGELFF. J is TRBJ2-2 and V is TRBV29-1; D gene ambiguous. Germline CDR1 reads SQVTM; CDR2 reads ANQGSEA. This CDR3 is 12 amino acids long. V lost 4 bases and J 4 bases, leaving 7 bases between the germline ends.

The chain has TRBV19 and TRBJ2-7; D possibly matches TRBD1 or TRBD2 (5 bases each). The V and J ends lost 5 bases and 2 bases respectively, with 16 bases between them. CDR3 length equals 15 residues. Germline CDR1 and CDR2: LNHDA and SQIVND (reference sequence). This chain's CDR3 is CASSAGRDLTYEQYF. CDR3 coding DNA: TGTGCCAGTAGTGCAGGACGGGACCTAACCTACGAGCAGTACTTC.

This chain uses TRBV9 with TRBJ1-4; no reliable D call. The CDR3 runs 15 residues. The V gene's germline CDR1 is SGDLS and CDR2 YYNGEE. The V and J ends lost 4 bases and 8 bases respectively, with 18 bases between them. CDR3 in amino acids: CASSPHRAREEKLFF. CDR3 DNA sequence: TGTGCCAGCAGCCCACATCGGGCTCGCGAGGAAAAACTGTTTTTT.

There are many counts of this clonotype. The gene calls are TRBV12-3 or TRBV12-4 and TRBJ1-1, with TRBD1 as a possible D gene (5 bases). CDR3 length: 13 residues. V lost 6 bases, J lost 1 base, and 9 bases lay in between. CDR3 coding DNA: TGTGCCAGCAGACGCAGGGAGAACACTGAAGCTTTCTTT. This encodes CASRRRENTEAFF.

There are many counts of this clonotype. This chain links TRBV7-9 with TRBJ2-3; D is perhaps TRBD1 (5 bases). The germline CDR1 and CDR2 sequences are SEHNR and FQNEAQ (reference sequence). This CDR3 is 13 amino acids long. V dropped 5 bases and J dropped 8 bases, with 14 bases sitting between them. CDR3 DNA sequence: TGTGCCAGCAGCCCGCTAGGACAAATTACGCAGTATTTT. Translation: CASSPLGQITQYF.

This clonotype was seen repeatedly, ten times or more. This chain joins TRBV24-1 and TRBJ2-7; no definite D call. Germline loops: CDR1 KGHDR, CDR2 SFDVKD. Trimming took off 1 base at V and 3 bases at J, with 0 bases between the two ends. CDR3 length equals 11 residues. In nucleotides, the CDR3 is TGTGCCACCAGTGATTTCTACGAGCAGTACTTC. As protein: CATSDFYEQYF.

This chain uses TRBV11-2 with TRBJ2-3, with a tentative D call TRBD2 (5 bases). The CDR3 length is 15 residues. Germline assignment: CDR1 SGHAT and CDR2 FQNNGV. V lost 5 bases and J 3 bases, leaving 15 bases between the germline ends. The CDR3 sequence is CASSPTRGWTDTQYF. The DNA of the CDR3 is TGTGCCAGCAGCCCCACAAGAGGGTGGACAGATACGCAGTATTTT.

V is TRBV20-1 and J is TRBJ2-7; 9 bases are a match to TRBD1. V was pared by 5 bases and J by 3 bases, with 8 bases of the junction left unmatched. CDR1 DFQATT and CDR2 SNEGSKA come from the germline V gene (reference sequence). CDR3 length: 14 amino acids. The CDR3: CSAPRQGDIYEQYF. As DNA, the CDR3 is TGCAGTGCTCCTCGACAGGGGGATATCTACGAGCAGTACTTC.

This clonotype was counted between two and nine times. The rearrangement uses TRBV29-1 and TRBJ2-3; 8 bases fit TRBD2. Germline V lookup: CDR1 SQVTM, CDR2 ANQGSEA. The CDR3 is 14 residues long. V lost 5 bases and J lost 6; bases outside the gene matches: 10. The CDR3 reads CSVSTSVSADTQYF. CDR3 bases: TGCAGCGTTTCGACTAGCGTGTCGGCTGATACGCAGTATTTT.

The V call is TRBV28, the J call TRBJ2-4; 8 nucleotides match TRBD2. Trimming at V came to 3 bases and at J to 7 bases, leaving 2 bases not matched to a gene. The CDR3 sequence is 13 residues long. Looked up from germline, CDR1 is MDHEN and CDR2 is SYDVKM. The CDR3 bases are TGTGCCAGCAGTTTCAGCGGGAGCAACATTCAGTACTTC. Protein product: CASSFSGSNIQYF.

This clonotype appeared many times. In DNA, the CDR3 is TGCGCCAGCAGCTTGGGTGTAGCCACCGGGGAGCTGTTTTTT. This gives the protein CASSLGVATGELFF. The chain recombines TRBV5-1 with TRBJ2-2; D is undetermined. V lost 0 bases to trimming and J lost 4 bases, with 7 bases between them. The CDR3 is 14 residues long. The germline CDR1 and CDR2 sequences are SGHRS and YFSETQ.

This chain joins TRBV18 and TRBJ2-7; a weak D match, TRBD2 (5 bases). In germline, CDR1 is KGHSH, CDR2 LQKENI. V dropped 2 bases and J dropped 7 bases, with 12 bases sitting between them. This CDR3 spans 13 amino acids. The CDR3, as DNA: TGTGCCAGCTCACCAGCTCTAGCTACGGAGCAGTACTTC. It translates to CASSPALATEQYF.

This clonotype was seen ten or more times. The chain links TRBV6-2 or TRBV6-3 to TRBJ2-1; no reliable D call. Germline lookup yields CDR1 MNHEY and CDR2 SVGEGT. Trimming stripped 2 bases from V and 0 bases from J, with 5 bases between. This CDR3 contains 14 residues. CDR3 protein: CASSYDSSYNEQFF. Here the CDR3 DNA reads TGTGCCAGCAGTTACGATAGCTCCTACAATGAGCAGTTCTTC.